This T cell receptor (beta chain) derives from a study of neurological immune-mediated disorders. The study's findings and limits: The level of TCR clonal expansion was highest in patients with HTLV-1-associated myelopathy and lowest in multiple sclerosis, where it fell below the level seen in healthy controls.

Whenever a sequencing run was performed, it yielded over 170 million TCR-beta sequences from 15-18 subjects. TCRdb used MiXCR to reprocess the 5' RACE reads, holding one entry per CDR3 protein. The sample yields 95,000 to 150,000 distinct CDR3 sequences, roughly 3.2% seen once. This clonotype was seen once. No antigen is known for it. One junction end does not reproduce the germline sequence, and a read error may be involved. The CDR3 sequence is 16 residues long. Germline loops: CDR1 SGHRS, CDR2 YFSETQ. The chain combines TRBV5-1 with TRBJ1-1; D is possibly TRBD1 (5 bases). This sequence originates from a woman in her twenties or thirties with multiple sclerosis. Input material: PBMCs. The CDR3 spells CAISRLDLGGGTEAFF. DNA for the CDR3: TGCGCCATCAGCCGACTGGACCTCGGTGGGGGCACTGAAGCTTTCTTT.